The 25 T cell receptor beta chains listed next were all sequenced from one sample in a study of lymphopenia after photon versus proton radiotherapy (dated by TCRdb to the late 2010s). Libraries were built with the immunoSEQ multiplex PCR assay. What TCRdb holds here is the immuneACCESS table cut down to in-frame rearrangements. Part of the clones is not present; checked against another copy, under half of the missing clones reflect an unresolved V gene, and the others are unexplained. Present in this sample are about 160,000 clones, less than 90% of which were seen just once. About 4.7% of the sample is held by the ten biggest clonotypes. The starting material was peripheral blood, obtained from a patient treated with photon-based radiotherapy. These receptor sequences come from a man in his fifties with gastric cancer.

Only one count was recorded for this clone. The CDR3 DNA sequence: TGTGCCAGCAGTTTATGGGGCGGGGAGCTGTTTTTT. It encodes CASSLWGGELFF. The V and J genes are TRBV28 and TRBJ2-2; D not certain. The V and J ends lost 0 bases and 7 bases respectively, with 3 bases between them. Looked up from germline, CDR1 is MDHEN and CDR2 is SYDVKM. The CDR3 totals 12 residues. Full variable domain (outside the CDR3, taken from reference TRBV28 and TRBJ2-2): DVKVTQSSRYLVKRTGEKVFLECVQDMDHENMFWYRQDPGLGLRLIYFSYDVKMKEKGDIPEGYSVSREKKERFSLILESASTNQTSMYLCASSLWGGELFFGEGSRLTVL.

J is TRBJ1-3 and V is TRBV19; 9 nucleotides line up with TRBD1. The CDR3 has 16 residues. Germline V gene sequence: CDR1 LNHDA, CDR2 SQIVND (reference sequence). Trimming at V came to 8 bases and at J to 1 base, leaving 9 bases not matched to a gene. CDR3 in DNA: TGTGCCAGTCCACTGCCGGGACAGGGATCTGGAAACACCATATATTTT. This gives the protein CASPLPGQGSGNTIYF.

This chain uses TRBV5-4 with TRBJ1-1; possible D gene TRBD1, 6 bases. The CDR3 extends over 16 amino acids. Deletions cut 4 bases from V and 6 bases from J, with 22 bases between. The germline CDR1 and CDR2 sequences are SGHNT and YYREEE (reference sequence). CDR3 sequence (DNA): TGTGCCAGCAGCACGCGCGGGGGCGGGCCGGGGGCTGAAGCTTTCTTT. This sequence encodes CASSTRGGGPGAEAFF.

The rearrangement joins TRBV4-3 to TRBJ2-2; 11 bases map to TRBD1. The V segment lost 3 bases and the J segment 4 bases; nucleotides outside the gene matches: 4. The V gene's germline CDR1 is LGHNA and CDR2 YSLEER. CDR3 length: 16 residues. CDR3 protein: CASSQAGTGGTGELFF. The CDR3 DNA is TGCGCCAGCAGCCAGGCCGGGACAGGGGGCACCGGGGAGCTGTTTTTT.

The J gene is TRBJ2-3, the V gene TRBV6-6, with TRBD2 matching 9 bases. After removal of 6 bases from V and 2 bases from J, the junction contained 9 bases not matched to a gene. Germline CDR1 is MNHNY and CDR2 is SVGAGI (reference sequence). The CDR3 runs 16 residues. CDR3 in amino acids: CASSLVGTSPTDTQYF. The CDR3, as DNA: TGTGCCAGCAGCCTAGTTGGGACTAGCCCCACAGATACGCAGTATTTT.

The rearrangement uses TRBV7-9 and TRBJ2-3, with 9 bases lining up with TRBD2. The germline CDR1 and CDR2 sequences are SEHNR and FQNEAQ (reference sequence). The CDR3 consists of 16 residues. V was clipped by 4 bases and J by 0 bases; unmatched bases: 5. CDR3 in DNA: TGTGCCAGCAGCTCCCCTAGCGGGGCTAGCACAGATACGCAGTATTTT. This sequence encodes CASSSPSGASTDTQYF. Looking up the rest from reference TRBV7-9 and TRBJ2-3 gives the full variable domain: DTGVSQNPRHKITKRGQNVTFRCDPISEHNRLYWYRQTLGQGPEFLTYFQNEAQLEKSRLLSDRFSAERPKGSFSTLEIQRTEQGDSAMYLCASSSPSGASTDTQYFGPGTRLTVL.

The V call is TRBV18, the J call TRBJ2-2; 12 nucleotides agree with TRBD1. CDR1 is KGHSH, CDR2 LQKENI, per germline. The CDR3 is 16 residues long. Losses at the gene ends were 6 bases for V and 4 bases for J; bases not matched to a gene: 6. The CDR3 reads CASSPGTGGLTGELFF. The CDR3 DNA is TGTGCCAGCTCCCCAGGGACAGGGGGCCTCACCGGGGAGCTGTTTTTT.

V usage is TRBV27 and J usage is TRBJ2-4; possible D gene TRBD1, 7 bases. Germline V gene sequence: CDR1 MNHEY, CDR2 SMNVEV (reference sequence). The CDR3 is 15 residues long. Trimming shortened V by 3 bases and J by 3 bases, and 12 bases separated the two germline ends. CDR3 loop: CASSFGRGVKNIQYF. The CDR3 DNA sequence: TGTGCCAGCAGTTTCGGCAGGGGGGTCAAAAACATTCAGTACTTC.

This chain links TRBV18 with TRBJ1-1; D remains ambiguous. The CDR3 extends over 12 amino acids. Germline assignment: CDR1 KGHSH and CDR2 LQKENI. The CDR3, as DNA: TGTGCTTCGGCCGGGCTGGGCACTGAAGCTTTCTTT. It translates to CASAGLGTEAFF.

The V call is TRBV7-9, the J call TRBJ2-2; possibly TRBD1 or TRBD2 for D (6 bases each). CDR1 and CDR2 (germline): SEHNR, FQNEAQ (reference sequence). The CDR3 extends over 16 amino acids. Trimming took off 5 bases at V and 3 bases at J, with 16 bases between the two ends. The CDR3, as DNA: TGTGCCAGCAGCCTTAGGGGGACGGGGGACACCGGGGAGCTGTTTTTT. The encoded protein is CASSLRGTGDTGELFF.

The chain couples TRBV30 to TRBJ1-4, with D uncertain. Germline CDR1 and CDR2: GTSNPN and SVGIG (reference sequence). Deletions cut 2 bases from V and 14 bases from J, with 18 bases between. The CDR3 has 13 residues. The CDR3 region has the DNA TGTGCCTGGAGTCAGATTTTAGACGGGCAGCTGTTTTTT. Translation gives CAWSQILDGQLFF.

This clone has just one count. V and J are TRBV7-8 and TRBJ1-4, with D unresolved. V shed 1 base and J shed 0 bases, with 21 bases lying between them. The length of the CDR3 is 20 residues. From germline, CDR1 is SGHVS and CDR2 FQNEAQ. In DNA, the CDR3 is TGTGCCAGCAGCTTAGTGCCGGCGGTGGGCGTCCCTGCAACTAATGAAAAACTGTTTTTT. Translating it yields CASSLVPAVGVPATNEKLFF.

This chain joins TRBV6-4 and TRBJ1-1; D is perhaps TRBD1 (6 bases). V was cut by 6 bases and J by 1 base, with 24 bases left in between. The CDR3 is made up of 18 amino acids. Germline assignment: CDR1 MRHNA and CDR2 SNTAGT. The CDR3, as DNA: TGTGCCAGCAGCCCCTCCGGGGGCCAGGGGAATTGGAACACTGAAGCTTTCTTT. Its protein is CASSPSGGQGNWNTEAFF.

This clone has only a few counts. The rearrangement uses TRBV5-1 and TRBJ2-1; no reliable D call. CDR1 is SGHRS, CDR2 YFSETQ, per germline. The ends were cut back, 0 bases at V and 5 bases at J, with 15 bases in the middle. This CDR3 comprises 16 residues. CDR3 sequence (DNA): TGCGCCAGCAGCTTGGCGGCGGTCGGTCGGGACAATGAGCAGTTCTTC. Translating gives CASSLAAVGRDNEQFF.

CDR3 region: CAISEPGQGISYEQYF. The CDR3 region has the DNA TGTGCCATCAGTGAGCCGGGACAGGGAATCTCCTACGAGCAGTACTTC. The chain joins TRBV10-3 to TRBJ2-7, with 9 bases fitting TRBD1. V shed 2 bases, J shed 0 bases, and the junction held 5 bases outside the gene matches. The CDR3 extends over 16 amino acids. Germline V CDR1 and CDR2: ENHRY, SYGVKD.

The J gene is TRBJ2-5, the V gene TRBV9; D tentatively fits TRBD1 or TRBD2 (5 bases each). Germline V gene sequence: CDR1 SGDLS, CDR2 YYNGEE. The CDR3 is made up of 13 amino acids. V lost 2 bases, J lost 1 base, and 6 bases lay in between. CDR3 protein: CASSVGVQETQYF. CDR3 in DNA: TGTGCCAGCAGCGTGGGGGTCCAAGAGACCCAGTACTTC.

The V gene is TRBV28, the J gene TRBJ2-7; 8 bases fit TRBD2. The germline V gene encodes CDR1 MDHEN and CDR2 SYDVKM. The CDR3 spans 15 residues. Trimming took 5 bases from V and 4 from J; bases not matched to a gene: 10. The CDR3 is CASSRPSGSGYEQYF. DNA of the CDR3: TGTGCCAGCAGTCGACCTAGCGGGTCGGGTTACGAGCAGTACTTC.

This clone appeared a single time. An end of the junction does not agree with germline; a read error may underlie this. This chain links TRBV14 with TRBJ2-7; no reliable D call. Germline assignment: CDR1 SGHDN and CDR2 FVKESK. The length of the CDR3 is 11 residues. The CDR3 sequence is CASSQTSETHF. CDR3 sequence (DNA): TGTGCCAGCAGCCAAACGAGTGAGACTCACTTC.

In this sample, this clone turned up a few times. This chain connects TRBV28 to TRBJ2-5; 7 bases fit TRBD1. V was clipped by 1 base and J by 4 bases; unmatched bases: 0. Germline CDR1 MDHEN, CDR2 SYDVKM. This CDR3 spans 13 amino acids. This CDR3 reads CASSLYRGETQYF. DNA for the CDR3: TGTGCCAGCAGTTTATACAGGGGAGAGACCCAGTACTTC.

The genes are TRBV19 and TRBJ1-5, with TRBD1 identical over 8 bases. Germline V gene data show CDR1 as LNHDA and CDR2 as SQIVND (reference sequence). There are 15 residues in the CDR3. Losses at the gene ends were 3 bases for V and 6 bases for J; bases not matched to a gene: 7. CDR3: CASSMLSGGIQPQHF. The CDR3 DNA is TGTGCCAGTAGTATGCTTTCAGGGGGCATTCAGCCCCAGCATTTT.

The chain carries TRBV5-1 and TRBJ2-4; D may be TRBD1 (6 bases). The CDR3 runs to 13 residues. Germline lookup yields CDR1 SGHRS and CDR2 YFSETQ. The germline V and J ends were trimmed by 4 bases and 8 bases, with 13 bases remaining between them. The CDR3 nucleotides are TGCGCCAGCAGCACCAGGGGTCAGGACATTCAGTACTTC. This translates into CASSTRGQDIQYF.

The V and J genes are TRBV27 and TRBJ2-7; 8 bases line up with TRBD2. CDR1 is MNHEY, CDR2 SMNVEV, per germline (reference sequence). There are 13 residues in the CDR3. The J segment lost 2 bases and the V segment lost 7 bases, leaving 4 bases of the junction unmatched. CDR3 protein: CASTGTSTYEQYF. The CDR3 DNA reads as TGTGCCAGCACCGGGACTAGTACCTACGAGCAGTACTTC.

The CDR3 DNA is TGTGCCAGCAGCTCATCCCTGAGCCCGGCCTACTACGAGCAGTACTTC. Translating gives CASSSSLSPAYYEQYF. The gene calls are TRBV5-5 and TRBJ2-7; D is unclear. The V gene's germline CDR1 is SGHKS and CDR2 YYEKEE (reference sequence). The ends were cut back, 3 bases at V and 3 bases at J, with 19 bases in the middle. This CDR3 region has 16 residues.

Of note for this clone: Other nucleotide sequences in the sample specify the same CDR3. V usage is TRBV19 and J usage is TRBJ2-5; possible D gene TRBD1, 6 bases. The CDR3 is 14 residues long. Germline CDR1 and CDR2: LNHDA and SQIVND (reference sequence). V lost 4 bases, J lost 0 bases, and 9 bases lay in between. As DNA, the CDR3 is TGTGCCAGTAGTAGAACAGGGAACCAAGAGACCCAGTACTTC. Translated, it gives CASSRTGNQETQYF.

The chain uses TRBV5-5 and TRBJ1-2; possibly TRBD1 for D (5 bases). Looked up from germline, CDR1 is SGHKS and CDR2 is YYEKEE (reference sequence). CDR3 length: 14 residues. Trimming removed 3 bases at V and 4 bases at J, with 13 bases between. The CDR3 here is CASSSAGSIYGYTF. The CDR3 DNA follows: TGTGCCAGCAGCTCGGCAGGGTCGATCTATGGCTACACCTTC.